This T cell receptor (beta chain) was recorded in a study of T cell responses to AZD1222 COVID-19 vaccine (TCRdb year 2021). Regarding the research as a whole: TCR sequencing was performed for roughly 250 trial participants, of whom about 200 were given two doses of AZD1222 and 26 were given two doses of MenACWY control vaccine. Trial participants were enrolled into age subgroups of 18-55, 56-69 and 70-plus years, which contained approximately 150, 28 and 58 TCR-sequenced participants, respectively.

Read against the paper, the sample's time point label means: about 28 days (+/-7) after the second vaccine dose. AZD1222 recipients whose second dose came at about 4 weeks and those whose second dose came at about 12 weeks were combined into one group, since spike-specific TCR depth and breadth did not differ between the two schedules. Samples from vaccinated people were obtained from the UK trials COV001 and COV002, which included a single-blind randomized controlled phase 2/3 trial of AZD1222 (ChAdOx1 nCoV-19) in healthy adults. For TCRbeta chain sequencing, PBMC samples from trial participants were taken at day 0 and at day 28 after the second dose. The CDR3 regions of human TCRbeta chains were subjected to immunosequencing. Processing in the source paper ran as follows. TCRs in the repertoires were compared against a reference library of SARS-CoV-2-specific TCRs that had been generated with the MIRA antigen-specificity platform. Breadth was defined as the fraction of unique TCRs that were SARS-CoV-2-associated, and depth was defined as the fraction of total T cells that were SARS-CoV-2-associated. Each spike-specific TCR was assigned to its reactive spike region and to a CD4 or CD8 class using the MIRA data. Log10-transformed breadth and depth values were compared by one-way ANOVA with Sidak's multiple comparisons tests. Held by TCRdb, this immuneACCESS table contains in-frame sequences only and omits some clones. Under half of the omission traces to an unresolved V gene where checked; the cause of the rest is unknown. V and J calls and clone size are given by that table; D and trimming were obtained from the DNA. In this sample the table shows tens of thousands of clones, 80% to 90% of which occur a single time. More than 3% of the sample lies in the top ten.

Worth noting for this clone: No cognate antigen has been identified for it. Base qualities are not provided; no much larger clone lies one nucleotide away.

Study-wide findings and limitations: After two AZD1222 doses, spike-specific TCR breadth and depth were significantly higher than at day 0 and than in MenACWY recipients. Vaccine-associated CD4 TCRs spanned the whole spike protein, with dominant responses in regions 160-218 and 743-854. Most participants were white British and females outnumbered males, and the authors suggested that clonal diversity may have been underestimated. Because no day 14 peak-response samples were available, the repertoires could be characterized only after the peak T cell response. Only a handful of AZD1222 recipients were SARS-CoV-2 seropositive at baseline, limiting conclusions about previously exposed vaccinees. The 56-69-year group was small, and its depth increase did not reach significance, likely because of low power. Reportedly, close to half of the unique spike-specific TCRs recognized epitopes lying outside the regions that are mutated in the B.1.351 and B.1.1.7 variants.

As encoded in the germline V gene, CDR1 is SGHRS while CDR2 is YFSETQ. The CDR3 goes from the cysteine to the phenylalanine over 15 residues. Only the CDR3 part of the read is kept: 45 bases, read in frame from the first base. V is cut back by 4 bases and J by 0 bases, with 5 bases in the junction unmatched. The chain is assembled from TRBV5-1 and TRBJ1-1, with 8 middle bases fitting TRBD1. Source: peripheral blood, taken 28 days after the second AZD1222 dose. This clonotype was obtained from an adult who received the AZD1222 COVID-19 vaccine. The CDR3 corresponds to CASSAPTGVNTEAFF. The base sequence is TGCGCCAGCAGCGCCCCGACAGGGGTGAACACTGAAGCTTTCTTT. The CDR3, completed at both ends by the reference TRBV5-1 and TRBJ1-1 genes, gives the full variable domain KAGVTQTPRYLIKTRGQQVTLSCSPISGHRSVSWYQQTPGQGLQFLFEYFSETQRNKGNFPGRFSGRQFSNSRSEMNVSTLELGDSALYLCASSAPTGVNTEAFFGQGTRLTVV.